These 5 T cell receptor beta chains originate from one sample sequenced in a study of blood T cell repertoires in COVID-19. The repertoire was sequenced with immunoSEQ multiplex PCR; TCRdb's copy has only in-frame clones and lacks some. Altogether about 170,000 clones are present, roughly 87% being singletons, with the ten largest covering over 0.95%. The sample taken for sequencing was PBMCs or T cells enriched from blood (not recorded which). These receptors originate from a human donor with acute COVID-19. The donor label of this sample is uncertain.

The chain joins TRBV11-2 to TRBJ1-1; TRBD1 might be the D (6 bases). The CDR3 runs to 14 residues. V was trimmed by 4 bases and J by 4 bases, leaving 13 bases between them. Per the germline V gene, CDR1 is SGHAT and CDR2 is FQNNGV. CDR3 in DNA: TGTGCCAGCAGCTCAACAGGGTTGGGCACTGAAGCTTTCTTT. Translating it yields CASSSTGLGTEAFF. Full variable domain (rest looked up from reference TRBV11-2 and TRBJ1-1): EAGVAQSPRYKIIEKRQSVAFWCNPISGHATLYWYQQILGQGPKLLIQFQNNGVVDDSQLPKDRFSAERLKGVDSTLKIQPAKLEDSAVYLCASSSTGLGTEAFFGQGTRLTVV.

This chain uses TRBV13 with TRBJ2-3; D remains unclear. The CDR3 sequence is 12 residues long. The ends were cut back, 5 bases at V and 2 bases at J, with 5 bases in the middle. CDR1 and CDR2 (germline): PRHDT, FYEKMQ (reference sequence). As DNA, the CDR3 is TGTGCCAGCAGCCCCATCACAGATACGCAGTATTTT. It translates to CASSPITDTQYF.

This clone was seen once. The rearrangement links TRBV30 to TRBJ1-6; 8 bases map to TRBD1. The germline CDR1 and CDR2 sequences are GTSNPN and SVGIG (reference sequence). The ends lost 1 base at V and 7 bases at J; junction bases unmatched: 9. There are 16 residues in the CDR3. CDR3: CAWSAPLDRVNSPLHF. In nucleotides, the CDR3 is TGTGCCTGGAGTGCCCCCCTGGACAGGGTAAATTCACCCCTCCACTTT.

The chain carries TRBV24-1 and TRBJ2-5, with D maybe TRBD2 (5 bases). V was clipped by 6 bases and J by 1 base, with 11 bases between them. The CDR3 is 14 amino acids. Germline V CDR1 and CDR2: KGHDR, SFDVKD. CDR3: CATSRSGSQETQYF. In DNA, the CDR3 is TGTGCCACCAGTCGATCGGGGAGCCAAGAGACCCAGTACTTC.

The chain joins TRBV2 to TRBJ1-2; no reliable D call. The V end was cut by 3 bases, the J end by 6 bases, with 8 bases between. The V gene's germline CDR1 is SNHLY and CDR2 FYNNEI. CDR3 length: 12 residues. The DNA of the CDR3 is TGTGCCAGCAGTGAGGGGAGTAATGGCTACACCTTC. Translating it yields CASSEGSNGYTF.